This TCR beta chain was documented in a study of control samples from healthy donors and cancer patients (dated by TCRdb to 2020 to 2022). Comment on this clone: Its specific antigen is unknown. Per-nucleotide qualities are absent, and no much larger clonotype sits a single base away.

Library prep was done by the immunoSEQ multiplex PCR assay. The immuneACCESS repertoire file appears here via TCRdb, limited to in-frame rearrangements. These files lack a portion of the clones; in checked studies, under half of the deficit traces to unresolved V genes, and the cause of the others is not known. For this sample there are 65,000 to 75,000 clones; about 90% appear just once. The ten largest clones represent just under 4% of the sample. The junction carries 7 bases between V and J, which are trimmed by 4 bases and 1 base respectively. Inclusive of the bounding cysteine and phenylalanine, the CDR3 is 13 residues long. The CDR3 DNA has 39 bases and is translated from base 1. The germline V gene (reference sequence) gives CDR1 as MNHEY and CDR2 as SMNVEV.

This TCR came from a woman aged 45-65 years in good health. Rearrangement joined TRBV27 to TRBJ1-1; the D gene cannot be named for sure. What was sequenced was blood. The CDR3 protein: CASSWIRNTEAFF. The DNA sequence is TGTGCCAGCAGTTGGATCAGGAACACTGAAGCTTTCTTT.